One sample yielded the 12 T cell receptor beta chains listed below, sequenced in a study of beta chain features in type 1 diabetes. Expressed TCRB transcripts were sequenced because the entire RNA isolate underwent reverse transcription. TCRdb keeps only in-frame clones here, not all; method: immunoSEQ multiplex PCR. The sample yields over 120,000 clones, about a tenth seen once. Sequencing used central memory CD4+ T cells from blood. These receptor sequences come from a man between 18 and 35 years old in good health.

This clone was picked up a small number of times. The chain joins TRBV18 to TRBJ2-3, with unresolved D. Germline V CDR1 and CDR2: KGHSH, LQKENI. V gave up 2 bases and J gave up 2 bases, with 8 bases separating them. The CDR3 has 14 residues. CDR3 DNA sequence: TGTGCCAGCTCACCAGGCAGTTACACAGATACGCAGTATTTT. It yields the protein CASSPGSYTDTQYF.

The CDR3 DNA reads as TGCGCCAGCAGCTTGCAACCGGGAAACAATCAGCCCCAGCATTTT. It specifies CASSLQPGNNQPQHF. The chain employs TRBV5-1 and TRBJ1-5; D remains ambiguous. V was clipped by 1 base and J by 3 bases, with 11 bases between them. The CDR3 consists of 15 residues. Germline assignment: CDR1 SGHRS and CDR2 YFSETQ.

This clone was recorded a few times. The J gene is TRBJ1-4, the V gene TRBV4-3, with 7 nucleotides matching TRBD1. Per the germline V gene, CDR1 is LGHNA and CDR2 is YSLEER. V dropped 1 base and J dropped 8; count of bases not matched to a gene: 4. This CDR3 region has 14 residues. CDR3 sequence: CASSQGQGTEKLFF. The CDR3 DNA reads TGCGCCAGCAGCCAAGGACAGGGAACCGAAAAACTGTTTTTT.

This clone was recorded a few times. The rearrangement links TRBV7-2 to TRBJ2-7, with 8 bases aligning to TRBD2. The germline V gene encodes CDR1 SGHTA and CDR2 FQGNSA. V lost 4 bases to trimming and J lost 3 bases; unmatched junction nucleotides: 11. This CDR3 has 16 residues. CDR3 in amino acids: CASSWGLSGGIYEQYF. CDR3 bases: TGTGCCAGCAGCTGGGGTCTGAGCGGGGGTATCTACGAGCAGTACTTC.

The chain carries TRBV7-2 and TRBJ2-2; 8 positions match TRBD1. V lost 5 bases and J lost 6; bases outside the gene matches: 8. The germline CDR1 and CDR2 sequences are SGHTA and FQGNSA. The CDR3 is 15 amino acids. The CDR3 reads CASSRWGQAAGELFF. In DNA, the CDR3 is TGTGCCAGCAGCCGCTGGGGACAGGCCGCCGGGGAGCTGTTTTTT.

The CDR3: CASSLASGTGSYEQYF. The CDR3, as DNA: TGTGCCAGCAGCTTAGCCTCCGGGACAGGCTCCTACGAGCAGTACTTC. The rearrangement links TRBV11-2 to TRBJ2-7; 8 positions agree with TRBD1. This CDR3 comprises 16 residues. Germline V gene sequence: CDR1 SGHAT, CDR2 FQNNGV. V dropped 1 base and J dropped 0; count of bases not matched to a gene: 5.

The CDR3, as DNA: TGTGCCAGCAGCTTACAGGGAGGCCCAATCTATGGCTACACCTTC. This translates into CASSLQGGPIYGYTF. The chain uses TRBV7-9 and TRBJ1-2, with D maybe TRBD1 (5 bases). V dropped 2 bases and J dropped 4 bases, with 14 bases sitting between them. CDR1 and CDR2 from the germline V gene are SEHNR and FQNEAQ (reference sequence). CDR3 length: 15 amino acids.

This clone was recorded a few times. The rearrangement joins TRBV7-2 to TRBJ2-7; 10 bases map to TRBD1. J gave up 6 bases and V 1 base, and 6 bases lay outside the gene matches. The CDR3 contains 15 residues. Germline V gene data show CDR1 as SGHTA and CDR2 as FQGNSA. CDR3 residues: CASSLVRTGGTEQYF. CDR3 nucleotides: TGTGCCAGCAGCTTAGTTAGGACAGGGGGGACCGAGCAGTACTTC.

J is TRBJ1-5 and V is TRBV30; TRBD1 is a possible D gene (5 bases). CDR3 length: 15 residues. CDR1 and CDR2 (germline): GTSNPN, SVGIG (reference sequence). The V gene lost 2 bases and the J gene lost 3 bases, with 14 bases spanning the gap. DNA for the CDR3: TGTGCCTGGAGTTTTACGGGGGTCGACAATCAGCCCCAGCATTTT. It specifies CAWSFTGVDNQPQHF.

This chain joins TRBV4-3 and TRBJ1-2; maybe TRBD1 (6 bases). Germline CDR1 is LGHNA and CDR2 is YSLEER. Trimming stripped 0 bases from V and 4 bases from J, with 15 bases between. The CDR3 extends over 16 amino acids. The CDR3 region is CASSQDLWGRGYGYTF. CDR3 nucleotides: TGCGCCAGCAGCCAAGATCTTTGGGGCAGGGGCTATGGCTACACCTTC.

This clone has a handful of counts. V is TRBV19 and J is TRBJ2-3, with 16 positions matching TRBD2. The V segment lost 6 bases and the J segment 4 bases; nucleotides outside the gene matches: 1. This CDR3 has 15 amino acids. From germline, CDR1 is LNHDA and CDR2 SQIVND (reference sequence). In nucleotides, the CDR3 is TGTGCCAGTAGGGGACTAGCGGGGGGGTCAGATACGCAGTATTTT. Translated: CASRGLAGGSDTQYF. Complete variable domain (other parts from reference TRBV19 and TRBJ2-3): DGGITQSPKYLFRKEGQNVTLSCEQNLNHDAMYWYRQDPGQGLRLIYYSQIVNDFQKGDIAEGYSVSREKKESFPLTVTSAQKNPTAFYLCASRGLAGGSDTQYFGPGTRLTVL.

The genes are TRBV19 and TRBJ1-5, with 7 nucleotides matching TRBD1. There are 14 residues in the CDR3. Germline V gene lookup returns CDR1 LNHDA and CDR2 SQIVND (reference sequence). J gave up 3 bases and V 4 bases, and 3 bases lay outside the gene matches. DNA of the CDR3: TGTGCCAGTAGTACAACAGGGGCCAATCAGCCCCAGCATTTT. This gives the protein CASSTTGANQPQHF. Looking up the rest from reference TRBV19 and TRBJ1-5 gives the full variable domain: DGGITQSPKYLFRKEGQNVTLSCEQNLNHDAMYWYRQDPGQGLRLIYYSQIVNDFQKGDIAEGYSVSREKKESFPLTVTSAQKNPTAFYLCASSTTGANQPQHFGDGTRLSIL.